The sequence of this T cell receptor (beta chain) was determined in a study of identical twins. Findings and limits, study-wide: There was more out-of-frame TCR alpha sharing in monozygotic twins than models estimated. Twins' surplus sharing was weaker for beta out-of-frame sequences.

This CDR3 spans 16 amino acids. Germline V gene data show CDR1 as SGHRS and CDR2 as YFSETQ. Trimming shortened V by 4 bases and J by 5 bases, and 19 bases separated the two germline ends. In TCRdb, the 5' RACE reads were re-called with MiXCR into one record per CDR3 protein. Among 540,000 or so distinct CDR3 sequences, approximately 20% were seen once, and the ten largest hold about 0.5%. A few counts support this clonotype. Its antigen is not identified. In addition, the sample was reused for a study of yellow fever vaccine responses in identical twins.

Specimen: CD4+ T cells sorted from blood. The clonotype comes from a woman aged 18-29 years in good health. The chain has TRBV5-1 and TRBJ2-4; TRBD1 or TRBD2 may be the D gene (6 bases each). DNA for the CDR3: TGCGCCAGCAGCCTGGGGGGCCGAGGGGTCCAAAACATTCAGTACTTC. It translates to CASSLGGRGVQNIQYF.